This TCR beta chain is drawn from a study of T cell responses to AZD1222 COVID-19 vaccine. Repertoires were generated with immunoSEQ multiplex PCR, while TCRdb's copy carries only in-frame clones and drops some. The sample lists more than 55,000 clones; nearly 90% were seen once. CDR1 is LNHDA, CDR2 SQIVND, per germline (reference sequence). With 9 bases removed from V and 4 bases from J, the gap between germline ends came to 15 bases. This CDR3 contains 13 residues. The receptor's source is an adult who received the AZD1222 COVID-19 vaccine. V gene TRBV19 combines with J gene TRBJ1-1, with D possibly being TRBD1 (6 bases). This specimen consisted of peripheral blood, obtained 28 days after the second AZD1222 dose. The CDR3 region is CASKLGGATEAFF. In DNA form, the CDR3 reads TGTGCCAGCAAGCTAGGGGGGGCCACTGAAGCTTTCTTT.